Following are 2 T cell receptor beta chains from one sample sequenced in a study of blood T cell repertoires in COVID-19. Repertoires were generated with immunoSEQ multiplex PCR, while TCRdb's copy carries only in-frame clones and drops some. The sample records 150,000 to 200,000 clones, 89% being singletons. Input material: peripheral blood. The receptors shown here come from a man between 60 and 70 years old with acute or convalescent COVID-19.

The chain joins TRBV3-1 (or the pseudogene TRBV3-2) to TRBJ1-4, with D tentatively TRBD1 (6 bases). V was shortened by 0 bases and J by 7 bases, with 9 bases between the two germline ends. CDR1 LGHDT and CDR2 YNNKEL come from the germline V gene (reference sequence). The CDR3 covers 14 residues. The CDR3 spells CASSQEGGGEKLFF. Here the CDR3 DNA reads TGTGCCAGCAGCCAAGAAGGGGGTGGTGAAAAACTGTTTTTT.

DNA of the CDR3: TGCGCCAGCAGCCCCAGAGCAGGGCGCGATCAGCCCCAGCATTTT. This translates into CASSPRAGRDQPQHF. The chain recombines TRBV4-1 with TRBJ1-5; perhaps TRBD1 as D (5 bases). This CDR3 is 15 amino acids long. V was trimmed by 4 bases and J by 5 bases, leaving 15 bases between them. Germline CDR1 MGHRA, CDR2 YSYEKL.